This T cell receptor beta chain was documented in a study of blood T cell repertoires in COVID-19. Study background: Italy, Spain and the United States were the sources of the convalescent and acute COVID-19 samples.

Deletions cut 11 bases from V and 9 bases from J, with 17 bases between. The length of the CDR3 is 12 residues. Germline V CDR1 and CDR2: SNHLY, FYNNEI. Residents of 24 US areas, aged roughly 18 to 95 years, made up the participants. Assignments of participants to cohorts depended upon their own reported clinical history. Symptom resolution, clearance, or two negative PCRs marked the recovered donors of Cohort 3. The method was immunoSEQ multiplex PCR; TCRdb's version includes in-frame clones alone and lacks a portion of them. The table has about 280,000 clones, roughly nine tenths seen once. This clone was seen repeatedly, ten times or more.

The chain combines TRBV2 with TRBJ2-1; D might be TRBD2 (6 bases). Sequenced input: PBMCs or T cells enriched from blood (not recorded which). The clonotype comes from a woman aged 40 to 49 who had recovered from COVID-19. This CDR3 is CALDWEEGEQFF. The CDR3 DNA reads TGTGCCTTGGATTGGGAGGAGGGTGAGCAGTTCTTC.